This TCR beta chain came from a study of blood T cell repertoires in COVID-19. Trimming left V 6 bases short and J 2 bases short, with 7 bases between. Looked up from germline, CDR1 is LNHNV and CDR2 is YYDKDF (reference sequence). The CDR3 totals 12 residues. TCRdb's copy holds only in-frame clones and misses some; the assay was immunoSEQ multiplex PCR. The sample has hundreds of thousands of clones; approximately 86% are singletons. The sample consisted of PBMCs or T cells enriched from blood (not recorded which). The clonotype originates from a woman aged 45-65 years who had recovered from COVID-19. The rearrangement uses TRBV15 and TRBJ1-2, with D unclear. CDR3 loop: CATRDLNYGYTF. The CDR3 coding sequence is TGTGCCACCAGAGATCTAAACTATGGCTACACCTTC.